This T cell receptor beta chain was sequenced for a study of shared clonotypes between healthy human individuals (dated by TCRdb to the early 2020s). Background for the entire study: Three men and two women, aged 18 to 49 years, made up the cohort. For each donor, three plates each were used for CD4 naive and CD4 memory, two plates were used for CD8 naive, and one plate was used for CD8 memory. To estimate repertoire size and how much clonotypes are shared between individuals, the study performed deep sequencing of blood TCR repertoires from a few healthy adults. Different laboratories and diverse techniques were used to prepare libraries and sequence TCR repertoires, to increase sequencing depth and limit assay-specific biases. Per donor, leukapheresis produced somewhere between about 0.94 and 9 billion PBMCs. Study-wide findings and limitations: Sampling was restricted to blood, and TCR repertoires in tissues likely differ from the TCR repertoires found in blood. When a few donors were compared, the shared fraction of clonotypes was roughly 5% for naive CD4, more than 3% for naive CD8, about 2.5% for memory CD4, and around 0.4% for memory CD8. Compared with non-shared clonotypes, the clonotypes found in all four sorted-subset donors had higher generation probabilities. The genetic and exposure-history diversity represented was limited by the small number of donors. Pairwise subsampling indicated that sequencing depth was expected to affect the degree of clonotype sharing among donors. Even with the large sequencing depth, rarefaction of the sorted-subset datasets indicated that sequencing was incomplete. Estimated clonotype richness was generally larger for naive than for memory subsets.

A word on this clone: Its antigen is still unknown. The sample holds no much larger clone one base away, and base qualities are not on file.

The germline V gene provides CDR1 SQVTM and CDR2 ANQGSEA. Trimming at the junction amounts to 7 bases on V and 7 bases on J, and the germline ends lie 19 bases apart. Including cysteine and phenylalanine, the CDR3 has 14 amino acids. Solely the CDR3 DNA is kept, with 42 bases framed from the first base. For the CD8 naive samples, CD45RO-negative cells were positively selected for CCR7, yielding a CD45RA+CCR7+ population from which TemRA cells were excluded. The donors were healthy, HIV-negative adults with no recently reported acute infections or vaccinations. All donors were Caucasian adults living in Nashville, Tennessee, USA. Blood was collected by leukapheresis, and PBMCs were isolated by Ficoll-Histopaque density gradient centrifugation and then cryopreserved in liquid nitrogen vapor phase. Analytical flow cytometry was used to check the purity and quantity of each magnetically sorted T cell population. Genomic DNA was isolated from every sorted fraction and measured by UV absorbance on a Nanodrop 2000c.

Using the deep immunoSEQ assay, TCR CDR3 regions were amplified from genomic DNA by multiplex PCR. Extracted genomic DNA from each cell subset was spread evenly across all wells of several immunoSEQ 96-well plates, with each plate serving as a replicate. For sorted subsets, approximately 0.2 ug of genomic DNA, equivalent to some 30,000 T cell genomes, went into each replicate PCR. Purified libraries were quantified with a Qubit 3.0 fluorometer, sized on a Bioanalyzer 2100, and re-quantified with the KAPA Library Quantification kit. A separate single-read 150-cycle Illumina NextSeq 550 flow cell was used to sequence each immunoSEQ 96-well plate. Concerning the study's data processing: Because only junctional sequences without quality scores were contained in the immunoSEQ output, filtering matching that applied to full-length reads could not be performed. To assign V/J genes and CDR3, sequences were annotated against IMGT germline references using PyIR, a Python wrapper for IgBLAST v1.9. Reads were filtered out if the reads had weak V/J assignments (E-value above 1e-6), no CDR3, stop codons, out-of-frame junctions, or ambiguous translated residues. V3J clonotypes were defined by identical inferred V gene, J gene, and CDR3 amino acid sequence. Percentage overlap between repertoires was computed as shared unique clonotypes divided by the size of the smaller repertoire. Richness of each repertoire was evaluated using RTK rarefaction, the Chao1 estimator, and Recon v2.1 estimates of unobserved clonotypes. Generation probabilities were computed with OLGA for all TCRbeta clonotypes obtained by the gDNA method from four donors. The source is immuneACCESS, and TCRdb retained only in-frame sequences with V and J called. Part of the clones is not carried over; for the studies checked, unresolved V genes explain less than half of this, and the remainder is unexplained. The V and J calls and the clone size are those of that table, but D and trimming were determined from the DNA. In all, the sample holds about 2.1 million clones, and roughly 95% of those were seen once. Over 1.5% of the sample rests with the top ten.

The sequencing input was naive CD8+ T cells from PBMCs. Per the publication, the cell subset or site label means: CD45RA+CCR7+. The chain is made from TRBV29-1 and TRBJ1-4; a tentative D call is TRBD1 (5 bases match). The TCR was taken from a man younger than 30 in good health. Some clones in this sample may be carry-over from other donors' samples. The bases are TGCAGCGGGCGGGGAGGAGGGGTTGGTGAAAAACTGTTTTTT. It is translated as CSGRGGGVGEKLFF.